The text below deals with one T cell receptor beta chain. CDR1 is ENHRY, CDR2 SYGVKD, per germline. The CDR3 spans 16 residues. V was pared by 0 bases and J by 0 bases, with 9 bases between. This specimen comes from a study of control samples from healthy donors and cancer patients. Clones were read by immunoSEQ multiplex PCR, and TCRdb kept only the in-frame ones, dropping some. The data contain approximately 150,000 clones, more than 85% of them singletons. The sequencing sample was made of blood. This sequence originates from a man aged 25-40 years in good health. V and J are TRBV10-3 and TRBJ2-1; D uncertain. The CDR3 reads CAISESKASSYNEQFF. The CDR3 region has the DNA TGTGCCATCAGTGAGTCGAAGGCTAGCTCCTACAATGAGCAGTTCTTC.